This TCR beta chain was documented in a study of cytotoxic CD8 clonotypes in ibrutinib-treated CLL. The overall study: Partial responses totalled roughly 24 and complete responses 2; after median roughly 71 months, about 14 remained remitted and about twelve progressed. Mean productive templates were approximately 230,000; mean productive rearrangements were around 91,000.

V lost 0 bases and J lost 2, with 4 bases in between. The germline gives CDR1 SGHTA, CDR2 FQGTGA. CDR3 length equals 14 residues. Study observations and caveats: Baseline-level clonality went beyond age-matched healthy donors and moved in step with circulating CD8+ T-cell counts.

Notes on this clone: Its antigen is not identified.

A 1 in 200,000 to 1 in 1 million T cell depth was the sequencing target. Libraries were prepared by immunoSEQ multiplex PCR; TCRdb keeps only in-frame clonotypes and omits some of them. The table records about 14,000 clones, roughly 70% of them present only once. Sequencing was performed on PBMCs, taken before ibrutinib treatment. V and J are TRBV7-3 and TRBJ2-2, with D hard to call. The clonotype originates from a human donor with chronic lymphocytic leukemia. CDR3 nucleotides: TGTGCCAGCAGCTTAACAGGAAACACCGGGGAGCTGTTTTTT. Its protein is CASSLTGNTGELFF.